The present TCR beta chain was sequenced within a study of T cells in narcolepsy. Germline V gene lookup returns CDR1 SGHRS and CDR2 YFSETQ. Germline trimming cut 10 bases from V and 9 bases from J; bases unmatched to any gene: 13. The CDR3 is made up of 15 amino acids. The table came from immunoSEQ multiplex PCR; TCRdb's copy has only in-frame clones and leaves some out. The sample carries 15,000 to 20,000 clones, 55% to 80% recorded once. This clonotype was sampled from a human donor with narcolepsy. Sequencing was carried out using CD45RA- memory CD8+ T cells from PBMCs. This chain joins TRBV5-1 and TRBJ2-1; 13 nucleotides align to TRBD2. CDR3 protein: CASAPGTSGVGEQFF. CDR3 in DNA: TGCGCCTCCGCACCAGGGACTAGCGGGGTAGGTGAGCAGTTCTTC.